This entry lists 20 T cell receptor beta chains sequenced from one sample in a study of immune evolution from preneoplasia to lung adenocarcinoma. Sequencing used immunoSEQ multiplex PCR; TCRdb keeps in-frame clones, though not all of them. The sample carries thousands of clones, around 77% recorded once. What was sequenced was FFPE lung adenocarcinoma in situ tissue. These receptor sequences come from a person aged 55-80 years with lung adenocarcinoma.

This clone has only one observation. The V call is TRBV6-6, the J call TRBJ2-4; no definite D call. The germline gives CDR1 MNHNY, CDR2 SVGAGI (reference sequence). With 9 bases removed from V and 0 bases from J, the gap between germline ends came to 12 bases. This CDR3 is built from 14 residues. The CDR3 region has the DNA TGTGCCAGGTCGAGAGGCAGAGCCAAAAACATTCAGTACTTC. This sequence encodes CARSRGRAKNIQYF.

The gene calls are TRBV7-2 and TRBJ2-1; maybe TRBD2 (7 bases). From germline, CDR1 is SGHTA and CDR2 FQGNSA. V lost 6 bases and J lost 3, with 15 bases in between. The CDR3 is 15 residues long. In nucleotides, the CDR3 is TGTGCCAGCAGTTCGAAGGGGGGGGACTACAATGAGCAGTTCTTC. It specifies CASSSKGGDYNEQFF.

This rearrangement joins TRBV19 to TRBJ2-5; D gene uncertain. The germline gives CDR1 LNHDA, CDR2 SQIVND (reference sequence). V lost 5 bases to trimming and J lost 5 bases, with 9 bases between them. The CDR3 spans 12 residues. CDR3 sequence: CASSAWSETQYF. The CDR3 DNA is TGTGCCAGTAGTGCGTGGAGCGAGACCCAGTACTTC.

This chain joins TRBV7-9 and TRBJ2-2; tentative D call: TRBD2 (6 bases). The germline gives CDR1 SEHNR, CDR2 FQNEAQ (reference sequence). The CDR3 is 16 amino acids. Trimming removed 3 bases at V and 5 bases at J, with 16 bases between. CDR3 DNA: TGTGCCAGCAGCTTCGCTTCGCGGGGCCGTACCGGGGAGCTGTTTTTT. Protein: CASSFASRGRTGELFF.

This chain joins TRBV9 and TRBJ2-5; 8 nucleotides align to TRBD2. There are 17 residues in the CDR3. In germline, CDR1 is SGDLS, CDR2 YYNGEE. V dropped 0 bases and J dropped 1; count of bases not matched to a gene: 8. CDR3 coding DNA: TGTGCCAGCAGCGTAGATTCCGGAGCGGGGGTCCAAGAGACCCAGTACTTC. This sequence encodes CASSVDSGAGVQETQYF.

The CDR3 bases are TGTGCCAGCGGCAGCGGTCAAGAGACCCAGTACTTC. The encoded protein is CASGSGQETQYF. V usage is TRBV7-9 and J usage is TRBJ2-5; weak D call: TRBD2 (5 bases). Germline assignment: CDR1 SEHNR and CDR2 FQNEAQ (reference sequence). This CDR3 contains 12 residues. Trimming removed 8 bases at V and 2 bases at J, with 9 bases between.

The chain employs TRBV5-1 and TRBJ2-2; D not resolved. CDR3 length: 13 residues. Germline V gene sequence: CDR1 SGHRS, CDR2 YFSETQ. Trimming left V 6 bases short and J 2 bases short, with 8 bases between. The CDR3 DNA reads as TGCGCCAGCACGGGCTCAAACACCGGGGAGCTGTTTTTT. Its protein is CASTGSNTGELFF.

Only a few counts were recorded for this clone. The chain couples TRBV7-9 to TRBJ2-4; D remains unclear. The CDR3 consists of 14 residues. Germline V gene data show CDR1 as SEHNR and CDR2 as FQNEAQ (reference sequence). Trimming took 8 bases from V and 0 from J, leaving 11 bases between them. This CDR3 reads CASEAFLAKNIQYF. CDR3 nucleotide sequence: TGTGCCAGCGAGGCCTTCCTAGCCAAAAACATTCAGTACTTC.

The CDR3 reads CASSFDSYEQYF. The CDR3, as DNA: TGCGCCAGCAGCTTCGACAGCTACGAGCAGTACTTC. V gene TRBV5-1 combines with J gene TRBJ2-7; TRBD1 is a possible D gene (5 bases). Trimming took 2 bases from V and 3 from J, leaving 6 bases between them. Germline CDR1 reads SGHRS; CDR2 reads YFSETQ. CDR3 length equals 12 residues.

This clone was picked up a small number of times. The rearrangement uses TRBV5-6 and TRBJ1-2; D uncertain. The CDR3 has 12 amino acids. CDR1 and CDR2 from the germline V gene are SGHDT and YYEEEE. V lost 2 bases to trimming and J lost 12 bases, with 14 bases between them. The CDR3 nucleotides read TGTGCCAGCAGCTTCGGACGGCCACCCGACACCTTC. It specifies CASSFGRPPDTF.

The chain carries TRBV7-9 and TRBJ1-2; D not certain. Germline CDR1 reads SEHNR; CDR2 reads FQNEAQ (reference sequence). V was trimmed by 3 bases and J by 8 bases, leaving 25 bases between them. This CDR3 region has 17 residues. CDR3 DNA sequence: TGTGCCAGCAGCTTCCATTCGGCGAAGTCGAAGGGAGAAGGCTACACCTTC. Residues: CASSFHSAKSKGEGYTF.

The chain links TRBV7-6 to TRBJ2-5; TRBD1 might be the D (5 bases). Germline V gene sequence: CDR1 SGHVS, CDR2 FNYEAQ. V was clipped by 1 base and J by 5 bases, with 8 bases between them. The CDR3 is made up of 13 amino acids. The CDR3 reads CASSLGGRETQYF. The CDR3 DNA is TGTGCCAGCAGCTTAGGGGGCCGGGAGACCCAGTACTTC.

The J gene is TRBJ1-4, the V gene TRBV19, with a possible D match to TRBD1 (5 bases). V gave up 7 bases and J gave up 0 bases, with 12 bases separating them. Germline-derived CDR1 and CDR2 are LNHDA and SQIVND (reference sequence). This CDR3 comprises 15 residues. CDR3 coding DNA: TGTGCCAGTACCAGGGACGACGCAACTAATGAAAAACTGTTTTTT. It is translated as CASTRDDATNEKLFF.

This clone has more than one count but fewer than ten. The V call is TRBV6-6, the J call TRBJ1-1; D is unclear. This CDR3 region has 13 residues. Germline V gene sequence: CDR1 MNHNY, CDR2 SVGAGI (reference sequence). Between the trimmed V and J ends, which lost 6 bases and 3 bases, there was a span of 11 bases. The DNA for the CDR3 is TGTGCCAGCAGCGGCCTCGGTTACACTGAAGCTTTCTTT. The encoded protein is CASSGLGYTEAFF.

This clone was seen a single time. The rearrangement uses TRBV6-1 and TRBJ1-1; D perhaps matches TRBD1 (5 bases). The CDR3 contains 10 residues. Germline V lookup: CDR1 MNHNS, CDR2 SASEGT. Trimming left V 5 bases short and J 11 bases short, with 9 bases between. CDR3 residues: CASSHWGAFF. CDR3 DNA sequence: TGTGCCAGCAGTCACTGGGGGGCTTTCTTT.

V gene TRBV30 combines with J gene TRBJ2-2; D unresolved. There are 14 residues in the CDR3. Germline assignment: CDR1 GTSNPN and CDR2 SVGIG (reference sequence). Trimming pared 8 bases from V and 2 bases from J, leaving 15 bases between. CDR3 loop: CAQRPVLNTGELFF. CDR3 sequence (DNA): TGTGCCCAGAGGCCGGTCCTAAACACCGGGGAGCTGTTTTTT.

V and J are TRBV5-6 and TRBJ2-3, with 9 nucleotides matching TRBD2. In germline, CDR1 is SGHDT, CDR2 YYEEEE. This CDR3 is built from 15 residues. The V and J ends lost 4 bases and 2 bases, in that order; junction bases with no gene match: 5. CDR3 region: CASSLSGGVTDTQYF. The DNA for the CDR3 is TGTGCCAGCAGCCTTAGCGGGGGAGTCACAGATACGCAGTATTTT. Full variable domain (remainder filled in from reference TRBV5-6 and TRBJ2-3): DAGVTQSPTHLIKTRGQQVTLRCSPKSGHDTVSWYQQALGQGPQFIFQYYEEEERQRGNFPDRFSGHQFPNYSSELNVNALLLGDSALYLCASSLSGGVTDTQYFGPGTRLTVL.

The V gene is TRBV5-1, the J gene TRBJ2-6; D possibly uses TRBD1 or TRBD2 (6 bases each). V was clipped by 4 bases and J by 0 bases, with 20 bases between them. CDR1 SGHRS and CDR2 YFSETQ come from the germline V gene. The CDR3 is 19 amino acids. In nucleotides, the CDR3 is TGCGCCAGCAGCCCGAGGGGGGCCTCTGCTGGCTCTGGGGCCAACGTCCTGACTTTC. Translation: CASSPRGASAGSGANVLTF.

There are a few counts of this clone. CDR3 amino acids: CASSLGQQETQYF. The CDR3 DNA is TGTGCCAGCAGCTTAGGCCAGCAAGAGACCCAGTACTTC. The chain combines TRBV7-2 with TRBJ2-5; the D is unclear. Germline loops: CDR1 SGHTA, CDR2 FQGNSA. Trimming cost V 1 base and J 2 bases, with 5 bases left between them. The length of the CDR3 is 13 residues.

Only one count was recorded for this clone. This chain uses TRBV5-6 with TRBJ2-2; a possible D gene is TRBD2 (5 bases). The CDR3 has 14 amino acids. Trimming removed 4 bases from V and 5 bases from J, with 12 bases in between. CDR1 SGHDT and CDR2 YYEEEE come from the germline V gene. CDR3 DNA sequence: TGTGCCAGCAGCCTCCTAGAGGGAACCGGGGAGCTGTTTTTT. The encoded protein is CASSLLEGTGELFF. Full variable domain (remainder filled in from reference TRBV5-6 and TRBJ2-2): DAGVTQSPTHLIKTRGQQVTLRCSPKSGHDTVSWYQQALGQGPQFIFQYYEEEERQRGNFPDRFSGHQFPNYSSELNVNALLLGDSALYLCASSLLEGTGELFFGEGSRLTVL.